Listed below are T cell receptor beta chains from one sample, sequenced in a study of T-cell reconstitution after alpha-beta-depleted transplantation in children. Each CDR3 protein is one row after TCRdb ran MiXCR on the PCR reads. Found here are fewer than 550,000 distinct CDR3 sequences, roughly 10% of them singletons; the top ten hold just over 2%. The input for sequencing was PBMCs, taken before TCRalphabeta/CD19-depleted stem cell transplant. The receptors were sampled from a child aged 2 to 15 with inherited bone marrow failure, due to receive a stem cell transplant. Both conserved end residues are part of each CDR3. Fields, in order: CDR3 length, V gene, J gene, CDR3 protein.

17	TRBV29-1	TRBJ2-6	CSVAGQGGPSGANVLTF
15	TRBV6-5	TRBJ1-1	CASSYHGTGNTEAFF
20	TRBV7-9	TRBJ1-2	CASSTYETGGDKGANYGYTF
16	TRBV23-1	TRBJ2-3	CASSQPGTGGTDTQYF
12	TRBV27	TRBJ2-5	CASSGQGRAQYF
17	TRBV12-3/TRBV12-4	TRBJ2-2	CASSFWLAGPNTGELFF
18	TRBV15	TRBJ2-3	CATSREGGSSPGTDTQYF
14	TRBV3-1	TRBJ1-1	CASSQLKGGTEAFF
14	TRBV20-1	TRBJ2-2	CSASRDYRAGELFF
16	TRBV6-5	TRBJ2-1	CASSYLAGLPDNEQFF
18	TRBV7-8	TRBJ1-6	CASSLNRATSSYNSPLHF
17	TRBV28	TRBJ2-3	CASSHNGPRTFTDTQYF
14	TRBV11-2	TRBJ1-1	CASSSPPRGVEAFF
15	TRBV12-3/TRBV12-4	TRBJ2-3	CASSFLAGGTDTQYF
14	TRBV5-1	TRBJ2-7	CASSLEIKTGEQYF
15	TRBV2	TRBJ2-7	CASSDIGAVSYEQYF
14	TRBV5-1	TRBJ2-1	CASSLVGSGNEQFF
14	TRBV27	TRBJ2-1	CASSLVMHGGEQFF
14	TRBV6-1	TRBJ2-1	CASSLHGLHNEQFF
16	TRBV12-3/TRBV12-4	TRBJ2-7	CASGLPQGRSFHEQYF
14	TRBV27	TRBJ2-7	CASSYGTGSYEQYF
16	TRBV20-1	TRBJ2-5	CSARDPVLAGEETQYF
15	TRBV5-1	TRBJ2-7	CASSLAGRSAYEQYF